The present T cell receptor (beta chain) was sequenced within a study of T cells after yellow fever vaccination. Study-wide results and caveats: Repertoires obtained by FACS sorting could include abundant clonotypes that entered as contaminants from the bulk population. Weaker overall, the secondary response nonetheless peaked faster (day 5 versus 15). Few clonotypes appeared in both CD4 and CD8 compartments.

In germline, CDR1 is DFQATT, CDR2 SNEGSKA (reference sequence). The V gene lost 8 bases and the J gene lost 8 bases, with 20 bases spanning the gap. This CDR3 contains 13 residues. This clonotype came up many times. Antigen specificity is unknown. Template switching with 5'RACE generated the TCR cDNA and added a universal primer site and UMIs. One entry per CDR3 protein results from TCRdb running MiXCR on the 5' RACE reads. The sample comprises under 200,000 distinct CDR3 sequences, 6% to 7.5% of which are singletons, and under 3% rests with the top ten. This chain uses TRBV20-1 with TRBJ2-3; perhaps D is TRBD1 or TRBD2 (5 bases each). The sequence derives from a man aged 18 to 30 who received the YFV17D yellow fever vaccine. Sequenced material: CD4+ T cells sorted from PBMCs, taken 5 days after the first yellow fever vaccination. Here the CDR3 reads CSLSIASQGTQYF. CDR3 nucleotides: TGCAGTCTTTCTATAGCGAGTCAGGGTACGCAGTATTTT.